This T cell receptor (beta chain) is drawn from a study of blood T cell repertoires in COVID-19. Study summary: The analysed material was cDNA or gDNA that came from T cells, B-cell-depleted T cells, or PBMCs.

Only in-frame clones appear in the TCRdb table, and some are missing; sequencing was by immunoSEQ multiplex PCR. The table has some 250,000 clones, roughly nine tenths seen once; the top ten hold about 12%. The CDR3 length is 15 residues. Trimming removed 3 bases from V and 1 base from J; junction bases left unmatched: 1. The germline CDR1 and CDR2 sequences are SEHNR and FQNEAQ (reference sequence). This receptor was taken from a woman younger than 45 with COVID-19, enrolled during active disease. Sequencing was carried out using peripheral blood. The chain couples TRBV7-9 to TRBJ2-5; 11 bases fit TRBD2. The CDR3 DNA follows: TGTGCCAGCAGCTTGACTAGCGGGGTCCAAGAGACCCAGTACTTC. It yields the protein CASSLTSGVQETQYF.